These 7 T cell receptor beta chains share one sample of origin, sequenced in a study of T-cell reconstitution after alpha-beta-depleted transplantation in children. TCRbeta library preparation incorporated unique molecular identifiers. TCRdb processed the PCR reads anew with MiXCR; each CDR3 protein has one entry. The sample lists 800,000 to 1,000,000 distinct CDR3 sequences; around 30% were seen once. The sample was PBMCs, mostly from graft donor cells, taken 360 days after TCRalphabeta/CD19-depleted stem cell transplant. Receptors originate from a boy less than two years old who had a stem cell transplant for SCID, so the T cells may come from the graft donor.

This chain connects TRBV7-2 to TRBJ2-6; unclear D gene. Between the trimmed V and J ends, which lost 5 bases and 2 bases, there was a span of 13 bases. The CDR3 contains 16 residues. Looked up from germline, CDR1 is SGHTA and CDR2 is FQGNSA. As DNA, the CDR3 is TGTGCCAGCAGCCTGCTTAAGCCTCCTGGGGCCAACGTCCTGACTTTC. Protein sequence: CASSLLKPPGANVLTF. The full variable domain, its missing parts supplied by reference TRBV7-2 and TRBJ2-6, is GAGVSQSPSNKVTEKGKDVELRCDPISGHTALYWYRQSLGQGLEFLIYFQGNSAPDKSGLPSDRFSAERTGGSVSTLTIQRTQQEDSAVYLCASSLLKPPGANVLTFGAGSRLTVL.

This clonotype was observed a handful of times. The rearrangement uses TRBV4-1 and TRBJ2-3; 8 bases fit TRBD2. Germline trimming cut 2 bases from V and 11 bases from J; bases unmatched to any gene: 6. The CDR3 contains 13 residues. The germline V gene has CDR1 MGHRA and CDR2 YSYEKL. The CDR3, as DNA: TGCGCCAGCAGCCAAATGGGACTAGTGGAGCAGTATTTT. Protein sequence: CASSQMGLVEQYF.

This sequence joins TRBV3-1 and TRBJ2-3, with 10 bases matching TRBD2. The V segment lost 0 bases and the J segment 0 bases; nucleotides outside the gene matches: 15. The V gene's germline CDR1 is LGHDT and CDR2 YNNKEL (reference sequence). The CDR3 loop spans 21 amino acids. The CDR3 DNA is TGTGCCAGCAGCCAAGATAGGGCTAGCGGGGGAGGGTCACTTAGCACAGATACGCAGTATTTT. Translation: CASSQDRASGGGSLSTDTQYF.

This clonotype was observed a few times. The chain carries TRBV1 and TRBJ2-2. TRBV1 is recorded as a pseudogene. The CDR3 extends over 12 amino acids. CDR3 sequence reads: CTSAQGAGELFF. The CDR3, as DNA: TGCACCAGCGCCCAGGGGGCCGGGGAGCTGTTTTTT.

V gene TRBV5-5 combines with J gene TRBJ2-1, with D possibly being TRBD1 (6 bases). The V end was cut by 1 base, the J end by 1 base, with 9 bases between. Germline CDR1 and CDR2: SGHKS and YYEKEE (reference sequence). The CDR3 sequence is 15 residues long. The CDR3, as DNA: TGTGCCAGCAGCTTGATTGGACAGTCCTACAATGAGCAGTTCTTC. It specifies CASSLIGQSYNEQFF.

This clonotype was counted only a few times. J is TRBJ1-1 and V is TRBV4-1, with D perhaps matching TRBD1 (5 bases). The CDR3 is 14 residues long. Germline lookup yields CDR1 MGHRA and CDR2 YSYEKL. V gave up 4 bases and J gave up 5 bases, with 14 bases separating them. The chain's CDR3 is CASSPGAEGTEAFF. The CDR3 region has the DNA TGCGCCAGCAGCCCCGGGGCGGAGGGGACTGAAGCTTTCTTT.

This chain's CDR3 is CAWGTGHRVPGELFF. The CDR3 nucleotides read TGTGCCTGGGGTACAGGGCATAGGGTTCCCGGGGAGCTGTTTTTT. The V gene is TRBV30, the J gene TRBJ2-2, with D perhaps TRBD1 (6 bases). Germline CDR1 reads GTSNPN; CDR2 reads SVGIG (reference sequence). The CDR3 loop spans 15 amino acids. Trimming removed 5 bases at V and 6 bases at J, with 19 bases between.